This is a list of T cell receptor beta chains from one sample in a study of naive and memory T cell subsets. TCRdb used MiXCR to reprocess the 5' RACE reads, holding one entry per CDR3 protein. This sample has roughly 56,000 distinct CDR3 sequences, with about 7.2% found just once. The receptors were sampled from a male donor in good health. The CDR3 runs from the conserved cysteine through the conserved F or W. A D gene is named only where the DNA matches it firmly. Clone sizes are given selectively: once, few, many, or a class where the clone is expanded.

V gene	D gene	clone size	J gene	CDR3 DNA	CDR3 protein
TRBV19	TRBD2	.	TRBJ2-7	TGTGCCAGTAGTGTTAGCGGGAGCAACGAGCAGTACTTC	CASSVSGSNEQYF
TRBV23-1	.	.	TRBJ1-3	TGCGCCAGCAGTCAATTGTTACTGTGGTTCTCTGGAAACACCATATATTTT	CASSQLLLWFSGNTIYF
TRBV20-1	TRBD2	.	TRBJ2-3	TGCAGTGCTAGAGATGGCGGGAGTTCTAGAGATACGCAGTATTTT	CSARDGGSSRDTQYF
TRBV12-3/TRBV12-4	.	many	TRBJ2-1	TGTGCCAGCAGGCCGCCTCTGTCCAGCTCCTACAATGAGCAGTTCTTC	CASRPPLSSSYNEQFF
TRBV29-1	TRBD1	many	TRBJ1-1	TGCAGCGCGACAGGGGGAGGAATGGACACTGAAGCTTTCTTT	CSATGGGMDTEAFF
TRBV6-4	.	many	TRBJ2-7	TGTGCCAGCAGTGACTCGCCGGGGGGCACCTACGAGCAGTACTTC	CASSDSPGGTYEQYF
TRBV28	TRBD2	few	TRBJ2-1	TGTGCCAGCAATCCAGCGCTAGCGGGGCCGCTGGGCTCCTACAATGAGCAGTTCTTC	CASNPALAGPLGSYNEQFF
TRBV19	.	.	TRBJ2-5	TGTGCCAGTAGTATCGCCGAGGTTTTCGGAGAGACCCAGTACTTC	CASSIAEVFGETQYF
TRBV27	TRBD2	.	TRBJ2-3	TGTGCCAGCGGACCGTCCATAGCGGGGCCGTCAGATACGCAGTATTTT	CASGPSIAGPSDTQYF
TRBV6-1	.	many	TRBJ2-5	TGTGCCAGCAGTGCCACACTAGCCCCACAAGAGACCCAGTACTTC	CASSATLAPQETQYF
TRBV3-1	.	many	TRBJ2-7	TGTGCCAGCAGCCAAGTCTACTCCTCCTACGAGCAGTACTTC	CASSQVYSSYEQYF
TRBV6-1	TRBD2	medium-sized	TRBJ2-3	TGTGCCAGCACGGGACTAGCGGGGTCAGATACGCAGTATTTT	CASTGLAGSDTQYF
TRBV9	.	few	TRBJ1-2	TGTGCCAGCAGCGTAGAGAATACGAAAATCTATGGCTACACCTTC	CASSVENTKIYGYTF